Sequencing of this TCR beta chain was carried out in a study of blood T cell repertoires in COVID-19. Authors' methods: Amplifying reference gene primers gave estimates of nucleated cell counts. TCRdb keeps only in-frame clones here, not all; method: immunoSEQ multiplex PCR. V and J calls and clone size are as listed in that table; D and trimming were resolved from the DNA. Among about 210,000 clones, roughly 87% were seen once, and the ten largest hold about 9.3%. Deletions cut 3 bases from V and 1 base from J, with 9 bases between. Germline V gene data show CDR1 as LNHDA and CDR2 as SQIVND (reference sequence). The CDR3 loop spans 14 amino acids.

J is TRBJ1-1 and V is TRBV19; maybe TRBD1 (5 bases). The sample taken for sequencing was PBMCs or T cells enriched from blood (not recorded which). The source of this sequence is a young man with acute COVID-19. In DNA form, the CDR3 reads TGTGCCAGTAGTATCCAGGGAGGGAACACTGAAGCTTTCTTT. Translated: CASSIQGGNTEAFF.